This T cell receptor (beta chain) was sequenced for a study of tissue T cells after allogeneic stem cell transplantation. Overall study results and limits: Motif-based clustering found tissue-specific repertoire signatures shared across patients, though few clones were shared. Only a limited share of tissue TCRs appeared in blood or spleen.

TCRdb's table, derived via immunoSEQ multiplex PCR, lists solely in-frame clones and lacks some. The profile shows around 10,000 clones, around two fifths of them singletons. Points on this clone: The antigen remains unidentified. Any gene name here is a mouse gene name. The sequenced fragment ends 1 residue before the CDR3 boundary, so the rest is inferred from the germline J gene.

This CDR3 is 14 amino acids long. Germline V gene sequence: CDR1 NNHNN, CDR2 SYGAGS (reference sequence). Trimming pared 5 bases from V and 3 bases from J, leaving 13 bases between. The time point was: mouse harvest day 7 after allogeneic transplant. Each mouse received 10^7 T-cell-depleted marrow cells plus 10^6 splenic CD5+ T cells by tail vein. This TCR derives from a female BALB/c mouse given C57BL/6 T cells with graft-versus-host disease after an allogeneic hematopoietic cell transplant. The chain combines TRBV13-2 with TRBJ2-5; the D gene is possibly TRBD1 (6 bases). The sequencing sample was made of skin. CDR3 protein: CASGGRDIQDTQYF. The CDR3 DNA, read in part, is TGTGCCAGCGGGGGACGGGACATTCAAGACACCCAGTAC.